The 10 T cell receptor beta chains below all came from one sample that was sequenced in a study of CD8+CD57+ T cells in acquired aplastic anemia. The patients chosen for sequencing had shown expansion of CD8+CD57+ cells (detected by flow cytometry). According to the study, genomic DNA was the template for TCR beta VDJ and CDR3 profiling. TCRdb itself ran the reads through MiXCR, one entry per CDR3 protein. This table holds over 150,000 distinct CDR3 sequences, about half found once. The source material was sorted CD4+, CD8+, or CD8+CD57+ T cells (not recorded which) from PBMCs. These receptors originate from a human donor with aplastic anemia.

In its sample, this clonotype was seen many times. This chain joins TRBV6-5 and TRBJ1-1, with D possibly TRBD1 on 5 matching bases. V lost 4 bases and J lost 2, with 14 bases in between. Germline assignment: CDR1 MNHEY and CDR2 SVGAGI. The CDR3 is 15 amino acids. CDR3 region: CASSLTAPTNTEAFF. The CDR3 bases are TGTGCCAGCAGTTTGACAGCACCCACCAACACTGAAGCTTTCTTT.

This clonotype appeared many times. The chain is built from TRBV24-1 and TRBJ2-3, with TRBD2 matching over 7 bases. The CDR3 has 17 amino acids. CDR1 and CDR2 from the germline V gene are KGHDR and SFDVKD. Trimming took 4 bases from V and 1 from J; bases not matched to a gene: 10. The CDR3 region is CATSEWDYGLGTDTQYF. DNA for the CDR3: TGTGCCACCAGTGAATGGGACTACGGATTGGGCACAGATACGCAGTATTTT.

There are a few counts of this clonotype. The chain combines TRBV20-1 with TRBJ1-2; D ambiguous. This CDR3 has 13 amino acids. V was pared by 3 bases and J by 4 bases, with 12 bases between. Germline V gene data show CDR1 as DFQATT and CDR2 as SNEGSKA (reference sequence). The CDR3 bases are TGCAGTGCTAGGTCCACAGAATTCTATGGCTACACCTTC. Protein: CSARSTEFYGYTF.

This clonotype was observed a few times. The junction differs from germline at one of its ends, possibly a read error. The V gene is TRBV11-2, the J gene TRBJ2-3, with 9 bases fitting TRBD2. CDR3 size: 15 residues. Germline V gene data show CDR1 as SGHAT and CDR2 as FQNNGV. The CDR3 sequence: CASRTQRGASDAQYF. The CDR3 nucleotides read TGTGCCAGCAGAACCCAGCGGGGGGCTTCAGATGCGCAGTATTTT.

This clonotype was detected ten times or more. CDR3 region: CASSESGGAGARVQPQHF. CDR3 DNA: TGTGCCAGCAGCGAGAGTGGGGGGGCGGGGGCGCGTGTCCAGCCCCAGCATTTT. The J gene is TRBJ1-5, the V gene TRBV2, with D possibly TRBD1 on 6 matching bases. CDR1 SNHLY and CDR2 FYNNEI come from the germline V gene. The CDR3 loop spans 18 amino acids. Deletions cut 6 bases from V and 7 bases from J, with 28 bases between.

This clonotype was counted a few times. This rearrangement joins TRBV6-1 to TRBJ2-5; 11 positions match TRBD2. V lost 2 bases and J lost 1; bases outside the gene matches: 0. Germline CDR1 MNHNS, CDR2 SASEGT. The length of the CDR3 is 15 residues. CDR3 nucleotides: TGTGCCAGCAGTGAAACTAGCGGGAGCCAAGAGACCCAGTACTTC. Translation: CASSETSGSQETQYF.

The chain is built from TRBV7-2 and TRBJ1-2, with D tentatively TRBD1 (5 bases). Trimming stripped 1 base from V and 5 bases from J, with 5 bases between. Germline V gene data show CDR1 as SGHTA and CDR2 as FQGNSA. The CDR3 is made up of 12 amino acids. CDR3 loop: CASSLGQYGYTF. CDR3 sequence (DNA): TGTGCCAGCAGCTTAGGACAGTATGGCTACACCTTC.

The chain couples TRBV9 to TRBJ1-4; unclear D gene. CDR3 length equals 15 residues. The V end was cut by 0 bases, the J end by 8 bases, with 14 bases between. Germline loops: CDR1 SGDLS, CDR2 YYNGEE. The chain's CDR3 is CASSVGSSSSEKLFF. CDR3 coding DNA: TGTGCCAGCAGCGTAGGTAGCTCAAGCTCGGAAAAACTGTTTTTT.

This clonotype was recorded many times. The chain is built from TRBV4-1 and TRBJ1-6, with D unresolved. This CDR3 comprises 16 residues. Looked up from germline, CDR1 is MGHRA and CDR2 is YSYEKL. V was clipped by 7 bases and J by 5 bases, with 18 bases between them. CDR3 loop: CASTRSTDSNNSPLHF. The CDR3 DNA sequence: TGCGCCAGCACCCGGAGTACAGATTCAAATAATTCACCCCTCCACTTT.

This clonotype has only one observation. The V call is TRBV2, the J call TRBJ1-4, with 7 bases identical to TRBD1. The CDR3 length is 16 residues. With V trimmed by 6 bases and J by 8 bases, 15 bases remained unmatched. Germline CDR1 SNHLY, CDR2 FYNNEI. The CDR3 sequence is CASRARPAGGSEKLFF. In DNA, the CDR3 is TGTGCCAGCAGAGCCAGACCGGCAGGGGGATCGGAAAAACTGTTTTTT. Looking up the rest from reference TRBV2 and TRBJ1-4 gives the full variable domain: EPEVTQTPSHQVTQMGQEVILRCVPISNHLYFYWYRQILGQKVEFLVSFYNNEISEKSEIFDDQFSVERPDGSNFTLKIRSTKLEDSAMYFCASRARPAGGSEKLFFGSGTQLSVL.